Listed below are T cell receptor beta chains from one sample, sequenced in a study of cytomegalovirus exposure and HLA in healthy donors. Profiling relied on immunoSEQ multiplex PCR, and the TCRdb table lists in-frame clones only, not all of them. The sample yields about 200,000 clones, about 85% seen once. Sequencing was performed on PBMCs. The receptors were sampled from a boy aged 2-9 years in good health and CMV-seronegative. CDR3s include the opening cysteine and the closing phenylalanine or tryptophan. D genes are given only for firm matches. Clone size, where shown, is once, few, many, or a class for clones that have expanded.

>-|TRBD1|TRBJ2-7|TRBV7-9
TGTGCCAGCAGCTCCATAGAAACCGGGACAGACTACGAGCAGTACTTC
CASSSIETGTDYEQYF
>few|TRBD1|TRBJ1-2|TRBV5-5
TGTGCCAGCAGCTTACCGGGACAGGGCTATGGCTACACCTTC
CASSLPGQGYGYTF
>-|-|TRBJ2-3|TRBV19
TGTGCCACCCAGAATAGCGACTATACGCAGTATTTT
CATQNSDYTQYF
>-|-|TRBJ1-5|TRBV2
TGTGCCAGCGCCCCTCCTCAGGGAGGAGGTAAGCAGCCCCAGCATTTT
CASAPPQGGGKQPQHF
>-|-|TRBJ2-3|TRBV11-1
TGTGCCAGCAGTTCCGAGGACTGTCATACGCAGTATTTT
CASSSEDCHTQYF
>-|-|TRBJ1-2|TRBV29-1
TGCAGCGTGTCCGCAGGGGTCGTGAGGGGCTACACCTTC
CSVSAGVVRGYTF
>-|-|TRBJ2-7|TRBV19
TGTGCCAGTAGTACAGCACAGGTCCCCTCCTACGAGCAGTACTTC
CASSTAQVPSYEQYF
>-|-|TRBJ2-7|TRBV29-1
TGCAGCGTTGAGCGAGGAGACCCCTACGAGCAGTACTTC
CSVERGDPYEQYF
>once|TRBD2|TRBJ2-2|TRBV6-4
TGTGCCAGCAGTGACTTTGCGGGAGGGCCGAACACCGGGGAGCTGTTTTTT
CASSDFAGGPNTGELFF
>few|TRBD1|TRBJ1-1|TRBV5-1
TGCGCCAGCAGCCAACGACAGGGGCGGGTGGGAACTGAAGCTTTCTTT
CASSQRQGRVGTEAFF
>-|TRBD2|TRBJ2-7|TRBV2
TGTGCCAGCAATGGCCTAGCGGGACGCGAGCAGTACTTC
CASNGLAGREQYF
>few|-|TRBJ1-1|TRBV19
TGTGCCAGTAGTCCCCGAAACAGGAACACTGAAGCTTTCTTT
CASSPRNRNTEAFF
>few|-|TRBJ1-5|TRBV30
TGTGCCTGGAGTGTACGGGGGACGGGCTATAGCAATCAGCCCCAGCATTTT
CAWSVRGTGYSNQPQHF
>once|TRBD1|TRBJ2-7|TRBV7-9
TGTGCCAGGATTAATTCAGGGGGCCAATCCTACGAGCAGTACTTC
CARINSGGQSYEQYF
>-|-|TRBJ1-5|TRBV5-1
TGCGCCAGCAGCTTGGAAAAGTACCCGCCGGGGGGTTCGAATCAGCCCCAGCATTTT
CASSLEKYPPGGSNQPQHF
>-|TRBD2|TRBJ2-7|TRBV11-2
TGTGCCAGCAGCCCCCGAACATCGGGAGGGTACGAGCAGTACTTC
CASSPRTSGGYEQYF
>-|TRBD1|TRBJ1-5|TRBV19
TGTGCCAGTAGTGCCCTTGAACAGGGGGGAAGGCCCCAGCATTTT
CASSALEQGGRPQHF
>-|TRBD2|TRBJ2-1|TRBV11-2
TGTGCCAGCACCCGGGCGGGGGGCTCCTACAATGAGCAGTTCTTC
CASTRAGGSYNEQFF
>-|-|TRBJ2-1|TRBV9
TGTGCCAGCAGCCCGCAGGGGGGAGAAGGCAATGAGCAGTTCTTC
CASSPQGGEGNEQFF
>-|-|TRBJ1-4|TRBV2
TGTGCCAGCAGTGACCGTCCGAGAGATGAAAAACTGTTTTTT
CASSDRPRDEKLFF
>-|-|TRBJ2-5|TRBV6-5
TGTGCCAGCCGTTTGAGGCGGGGCGCAGAGACCCAGTACTTC
CASRLRRGAETQYF
>-|TRBD1|TRBJ1-1|TRBV5-1
TGCGCCAGCAGCTTGGGACAGGGGGCTAACACTGAAGCTTTCTTT
CASSLGQGANTEAFF
>-|-|TRBJ1-4|TRBV27
TGTGCCAGCAGTTACAGGGAGGGTAATGAAAAACTGTTTTTT
CASSYREGNEKLFF
>-|-|TRBJ2-1|TRBV27
TGTGCCAGCAGGAGGACTTCCCCCTCCTACAATGAGCAGTTCTTC
CASRRTSPSYNEQFF
>-|TRBD1|TRBJ1-1|TRBV29-1
TGCAGCGTTCTTAGGGGGCCGAACACTGAAGCTTTCTTT
CSVLRGPNTEAFF
>-|-|TRBJ2-4|TRBV9
TGTGCCAGCAGCGTAGGCGGCGAGGGCATTCAGTACTTC
CASSVGGEGIQYF
>-|TRBD2|TRBJ2-7|TRBV28
TGTGCCAGCAGTTCCGGGACTAGCGGGACTTCCTACGAGCAGTACTTC
CASSSGTSGTSYEQYF
>-|TRBD2|TRBJ2-3|TRBV5-1
TGCGCCAGCAGCTACCTCGGACTAGCGGGGAGCACAGATACGCAGTATTTT
CASSYLGLAGSTDTQYF
>-|-|TRBJ1-2|TRBV28
TGTGCCAGCAGTTCAGCACAGGGTGACTATGGCTACACCTTC
CASSSAQGDYGYTF
>-|TRBD2|TRBJ2-2|TRBV6-6
TGTGCCAGCAGTTCAAGCCCGACTAGCTCCGGGGAGCTGTTTTTT
CASSSSPTSSGELFF
>-|-|TRBJ1-6|TRBV30
TGTGCCTGGGACACCCCGGCCACTTATAATTCACCCCTCCACTTT
CAWDTPATYNSPLHF
>-|TRBD1|TRBJ2-5|TRBV10-3
TGTGCCATCAGCGACCCGGGACAGGGGTTTGAGACCCAGTACTTC
CAISDPGQGFETQYF
>-|TRBD1|TRBJ2-2|TRBV5-1
TGCGCCAGCAGCTTGGGACAGGGAACCGGGGAGCTGTTTTTT
CASSLGQGTGELFF